The 15 T cell receptor beta chains given below trace back to one sample, sequenced in a study of blood T cell repertoires in COVID-19. Method: immunoSEQ multiplex PCR; TCRdb's copy keeps in-frame clones and lacks some. The sample shows 45,000 to 50,000 clones, roughly 88% of them seen only once. The sample taken for sequencing was peripheral blood. The receptors here all came from a woman of 80 years or more with COVID-19, enrolled during active disease.

This CDR3 is CASSPGGPYNEQFF. The CDR3 DNA reads as TGTGCCAGCAGTCCAGGGGGTCCCTACAATGAGCAGTTCTTC. The gene calls are TRBV6-5 and TRBJ2-1, with 7 bases aligning to TRBD1. With V trimmed by 5 bases and J by 2 bases, 3 bases remained unmatched. The CDR3 sequence is 14 residues long. Germline V CDR1 and CDR2: MNHEY, SVGAGI.

This clone was found once. V gene TRBV5-5 combines with J gene TRBJ1-6, with a tentative D call TRBD1 (6 bases). This CDR3 contains 14 residues. Germline-derived CDR1 and CDR2 are SGHKS and YYEKEE (reference sequence). The germline V and J ends were trimmed by 4 bases and 8 bases, with 13 bases remaining between them. CDR3 DNA sequence: TGTGCCAGCAGCATGGTGGGGGCTGATTCACCCCTCCACTTT. Residues: CASSMVGADSPLHF.

The chain combines TRBV5-8 with TRBJ2-3; 9 positions agree with TRBD2. With 2 bases clipped from V and 1 base from J, the junction kept 8 bases outside the gene matches. Germline CDR1 reads SGHTS; CDR2 reads YDEGEE. This CDR3 is 17 amino acids long. DNA of the CDR3: TGTGCCAGCAGCTTCCGGCGGGGGGGCCTGGGCACAGATACGCAGTATTTT. The encoded protein is CASSFRRGGLGTDTQYF.

This chain uses TRBV3-1 (or the pseudogene TRBV3-2) with TRBJ2-1; 9 positions agree with TRBD1. The length of the CDR3 is 15 residues. Germline V gene sequence: CDR1 LGHDT, CDR2 YNNKEL (reference sequence). The V and J ends lost 3 bases and 9 bases, in that order; junction bases with no gene match: 9. In DNA form, the CDR3 reads TGTGCCAGCAGCCAGATGGCCGGGACAGGGACTGAGCAGTTCTTC. It yields the protein CASSQMAGTGTEQFF.

This chain uses TRBV2 with TRBJ1-5; 8 bases line up with TRBD1. The junction had 10 bases not matched to a gene; V was cut back by 0 bases and J by 6 bases. Germline CDR1 SNHLY, CDR2 FYNNEI. The CDR3 extends over 17 amino acids. Here the CDR3 reads CASSEASPAGGFQPQHF. For the CDR3, the DNA is TGTGCCAGCAGTGAAGCCTCTCCTGCAGGGGGCTTTCAGCCCCAGCATTTT.

In its sample, this clone was seen once. The V gene is TRBV6-1, the J gene TRBJ1-5; D remains ambiguous. This CDR3 has 13 amino acids. Germline V lookup: CDR1 MNHNS, CDR2 SASEGT. The V and J ends lost 6 bases and 3 bases respectively, with 9 bases between them. The CDR3 DNA reads as TGTGCCAGCAGCTATGACAACAATCAGCCCCAGCATTTT. The encoded protein is CASSYDNNQPQHF.

The chain couples TRBV7-2 to TRBJ2-7; 10 bases are shared with TRBD1. The CDR3 sequence is 16 residues long. Germline CDR1 SGHTA, CDR2 FQGNSA. The trim removed 3 bases at V and 9 bases at J, leaving 14 bases unmatched. CDR3: CASSFAGTGEYFGQYF. CDR3 coding DNA: TGTGCCAGCAGCTTCGCCGGGACAGGGGAATATTTCGGGCAGTACTTC.

V usage is TRBV25-1 and J usage is TRBJ1-3; the match to TRBD1 covers 7 bases. Looked up from germline, CDR1 is MGHDK and CDR2 is SYGVNS. V was pared by 6 bases and J by 0 bases, with 5 bases of the junction left unmatched. This CDR3 comprises 15 residues. CDR3 sequence reads: CASSQDRDSGNTIYF. CDR3 sequence (DNA): TGTGCCAGCAGCCAAGACAGGGACTCTGGAAACACCATATATTTT.

The chain combines TRBV5-1 with TRBJ1-1, with D perhaps TRBD1 (6 bases). Trimming removed 3 bases at V and 4 bases at J, with 7 bases between. Germline V gene lookup returns CDR1 SGHRS and CDR2 YFSETQ. This CDR3 is 12 amino acids long. The CDR3 loop reads CASSSQGTEAFF. The CDR3 coding sequence is TGCGCCAGCAGCTCACAGGGCACTGAAGCTTTCTTT.

The J gene is TRBJ2-1, the V gene TRBV7-6; the match to TRBD1 covers 9 bases. The germline gives CDR1 SGHVS, CDR2 FNYEAQ. With 3 bases clipped from V and 5 bases from J, the junction kept 5 bases outside the gene matches. This CDR3 region has 15 residues. CDR3: CASSFAGTGNNEQFF. For the CDR3, the DNA is TGTGCCAGCAGCTTCGCCGGGACAGGGAACAATGAGCAGTTCTTC.

V usage is TRBV7-2 and J usage is TRBJ1-1; no reliable D call. The germline gives CDR1 SGHTA, CDR2 FQGNSA. The V gene lost 5 bases and the J gene lost 1 base, with 11 bases spanning the gap. CDR3 length: 14 residues. For the CDR3, the DNA is TGTGCCAGCAGCCCGGCGACGGGGAACACTGAAGCTTTCTTT. Translation: CASSPATGNTEAFF.

The V call is TRBV9, the J call TRBJ2-2; perhaps TRBD2 as D (5 bases). The CDR3 consists of 14 residues. V dropped 3 bases and J dropped 13 bases, with 19 bases sitting between them. Germline V CDR1 and CDR2: SGDLS, YYNGEE. CDR3 sequence: CASSEEEAALRLFF. In nucleotides, the CDR3 is TGTGCCAGCAGCGAGGAGGAAGCGGCCTTAAGGCTGTTTTTT.

This chain connects TRBV7-2 to TRBJ2-1; 9 bases line up with TRBD1. The V gene's germline CDR1 is SGHTA and CDR2 FQGNSA. V dropped 3 bases and J dropped 1; count of bases not matched to a gene: 1. The CDR3 length is 15 residues. The CDR3 sequence: CASSFGTGSYNEQFF. In nucleotides, the CDR3 is TGTGCCAGCAGCTTCGGGACAGGGTCCTACAATGAGCAGTTCTTC.

The rearrangement joins TRBV6-2 or TRBV6-3 to TRBJ2-5; 7 nucleotides align to TRBD1. CDR3 length equals 16 residues. CDR1 is MNHEY and CDR2 is SVGEGT in the germline V gene. V shed 6 bases and J 7 bases; nucleotides not matched to a gene: 17. CDR3 bases: TGTGCCAGCAGCCCAGGGGGAAGCGGAGACACGGTGACCCAGTACTTC. Residues: CASSPGGSGDTVTQYF.

V gene TRBV11-2 combines with J gene TRBJ2-3; D ambiguous. This CDR3 is 15 amino acids long. CDR1 and CDR2 (germline): SGHAT, FQNNGV. Trimming took 3 bases from V and 1 from J, leaving 11 bases between them. The CDR3 spells CASSFPSQGTDTQYF. CDR3 nucleotide sequence: TGTGCCAGCAGCTTTCCGTCGCAGGGCACAGATACGCAGTATTTT. The full variable domain, in which reference TRBV11-2 and TRBJ2-3 provide the parts outside the CDR3, is EAGVAQSPRYKIIEKRQSVAFWCNPISGHATLYWYQQILGQGPKLLIQFQNNGVVDDSQLPKDRFSAERLKGVDSTLKIQPAKLEDSAVYLCASSFPSQGTDTQYFGPGTRLTVL.